The sequence of this T cell receptor beta chain was determined in a study of blood T cells in healthy people across ages. Primers used in a second PCR of roughly 6 to 11 cycles were a sample-barcoded 5' primer and a J-beta primer mix. TCRdb reanalysed the 5' RACE reads using MiXCR and keeps one entry per CDR3 protein. This sample has around 710,000 distinct CDR3 sequences, with roughly 44% found just once. The sample holds a few counts of this clonotype. This TCR derives from an older woman in good health. Sequenced: blood.

The CDR3 bases are TGCGCCAGCAGCCGAGAACGGGGCGCGGGTAATGAGCAGTTCTTC. It translates to CASSRERGAGNEQFF. The V gene is TRBV4-1, the J gene TRBJ2-1; possibly TRBD1 or TRBD2 for D (5 bases each). V lost 4 bases, J lost 7 bases, and 17 bases lay in between. The CDR3 loop spans 15 amino acids. CDR1 and CDR2 (germline): MGHRA, YSYEKL.